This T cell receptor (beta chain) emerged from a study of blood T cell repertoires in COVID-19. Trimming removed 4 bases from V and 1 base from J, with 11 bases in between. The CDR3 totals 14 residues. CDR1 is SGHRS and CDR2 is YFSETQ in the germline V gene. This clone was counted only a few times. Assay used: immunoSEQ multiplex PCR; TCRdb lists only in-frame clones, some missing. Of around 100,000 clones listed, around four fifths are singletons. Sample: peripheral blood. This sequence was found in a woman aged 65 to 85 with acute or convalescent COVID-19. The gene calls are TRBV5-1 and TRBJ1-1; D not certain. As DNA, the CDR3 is TGCGCCAGCAGCATGATAACTGGGAACACTGAAGCTTTCTTT. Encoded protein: CASSMITGNTEAFF.